Listed below are T cell receptor beta chains from one sample, sequenced in a study of blood T cells in healthy people across ages. One entry per CDR3 protein, called by TCRdb with MiXCR from the 5' RACE reads. Of fewer than 2 million distinct CDR3 sequences in the sample, roughly 43% were seen once. The sequenced material came from blood. The source of these receptors is a human donor in good health. Both conserved end residues are part of each CDR3. The D gene is left open where the match is weak.

D gene | J gene | CDR3 length | V gene | CDR3 protein
TRBD1 | . | 13 | TRBV5-6 | CASSLVSGGEQYF
. | TRBJ2-6 | 13 | TRBV15 | CATRDSGANVLTF
. | TRBJ1-2 | 9 | TRBV29-1 | CSVEYGYTF
. | TRBJ1-2 | 16 | TRBV5-5 | CASSLVEGPSSYGYTF
. | TRBJ1-1 | 12 | TRBV20-1 | CSARVGANEAFF
. | TRBJ1-4 | 14 | TRBV5-1 | CASSRDGTNEKLFF
TRBD1 | TRBJ2-7 | 12 | TRBV7-9 | CASGTGQLDQYF
. | TRBJ2-5 | 16 | TRBV7-2 | CASSLGRGTSQETQYF
. | . | 15 | TRBV14 | CASSPLFPSSYEQYF
. | TRBJ1-2 | 15 | TRBV4-2 | CASSQSNQGNYGYTF
. | TRBJ2-7 | 13 | TRBV7-6 | CASSLTSSYEQDF
. | . | 12 | TRBV6-1 | CASRTDDYEQYF
. | TRBJ1-2 | 16 | TRBV2 | CASSQRLGWLASGYTF
. | TRBJ1-1 | 11 | TRBV19 | CASSIKREAFF
. | TRBJ2-3 | 15 | TRBV14 | CASSPGTLSADTQYF
TRBD1 | TRBJ1-2 | 12 | TRBV7-9 | CASSSRDSGYTF
TRBD2 | TRBJ2-1 | 21 | TRBV11-1 | CASSPRLAGGPITSPTKEQFF
. | TRBJ1-4 | 16 | TRBV28 | CASSERTQRTNEKLFF
TRBD1 | TRBJ1-1 | 15 | TRBV7-2 | CASSLAVHRGIEAFF
. | TRBJ2-3 | 14 | TRBV7-9 | CASSLDWITDTQYF
. | TRBJ1-1 | 14 | TRBV5-1 | CASSIGRMNTEAFF
. | . | 15 | TRBV11-2 | CASSLVGGADYEQYF
TRBD2 | TRBJ2-5 | 16 | TRBV4-1 | CASSQDQRGTGETQYF
TRBD2 | TRBJ2-7 | 14 | TRBV4-1 | CASSHTSGGGEEYF
TRBD1 | TRBJ2-1 | 20 | TRBV5-1 | CASSLLLGQGKAGRDNEQFF